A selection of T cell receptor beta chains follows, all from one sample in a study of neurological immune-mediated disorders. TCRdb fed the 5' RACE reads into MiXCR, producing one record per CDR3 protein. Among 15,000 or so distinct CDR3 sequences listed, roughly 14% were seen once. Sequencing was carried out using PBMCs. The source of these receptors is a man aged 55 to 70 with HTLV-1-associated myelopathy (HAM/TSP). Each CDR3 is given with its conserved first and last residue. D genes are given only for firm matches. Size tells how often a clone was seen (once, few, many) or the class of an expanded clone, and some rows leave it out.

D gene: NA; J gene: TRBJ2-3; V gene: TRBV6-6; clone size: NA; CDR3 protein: CASSPSQVLDTQYF; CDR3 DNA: TGTGCCAGCAGCCCTTCCCAGGTTCTAGATACGCAGTATTTT
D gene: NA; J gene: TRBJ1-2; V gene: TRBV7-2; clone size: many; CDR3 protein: CASSLAGVEGYGYTF; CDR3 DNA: TGTGCCAGCAGCTTAGCGGGAGTAGAAGGCTATGGCTACACCTTC
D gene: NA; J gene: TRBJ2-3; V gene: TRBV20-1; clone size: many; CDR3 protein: CSARDQRARDTQYF; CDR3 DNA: TGCAGTGCTAGAGATCAGAGGGCCAGAGATACGCAGTATTTT
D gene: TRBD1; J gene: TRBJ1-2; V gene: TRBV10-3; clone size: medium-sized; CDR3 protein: CAISETGTGQGYGYTF; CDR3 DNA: TGTGCCATCAGTGAGACCGGGACAGGGCAGGGGTATGGCTACACCTTC
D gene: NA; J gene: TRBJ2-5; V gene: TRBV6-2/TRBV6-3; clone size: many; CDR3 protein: CASIGGSETQYF; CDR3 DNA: TGTGCCAGCATCGGAGGATCAGAGACCCAGTACTTC
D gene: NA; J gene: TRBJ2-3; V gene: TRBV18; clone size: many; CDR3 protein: CASSPPGGVGRGTDTQYF; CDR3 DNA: TGTGCCAGCTCACCCCCAGGTGGGGTGGGAAGAGGCACAGATACGCAGTATTTT
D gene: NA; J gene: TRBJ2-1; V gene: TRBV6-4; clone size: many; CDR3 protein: CASSPGWGANEQFF; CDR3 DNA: TGTGCCAGCAGTCCAGGGTGGGGGGCAAATGAGCAGTTCTTC
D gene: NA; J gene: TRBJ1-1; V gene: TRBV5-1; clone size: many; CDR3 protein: CASSLGDNSNTEAFF; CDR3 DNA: TGCGCCAGCAGCTTGGGGGACAACTCGAACACTGAAGCTTTCTTT
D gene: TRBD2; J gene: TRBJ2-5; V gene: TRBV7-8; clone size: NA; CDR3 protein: CASSIAGTSVGATQETQYF; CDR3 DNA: TGTGCCAGCAGCATTGCTGGGACTAGCGTTGGAGCTACACAAGAGACCCAGTACTTC
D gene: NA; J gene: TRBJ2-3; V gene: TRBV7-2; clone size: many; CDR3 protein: CASSLGSLSTDTQYF; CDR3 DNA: TGTGCCAGCAGCTTAGGGAGCCTAAGCACAGATACGCAGTATTTT
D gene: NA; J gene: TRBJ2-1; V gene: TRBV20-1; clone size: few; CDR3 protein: CSARDIRGYPPREQFF; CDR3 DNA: TGCAGTGCTAGAGATATTCGAGGGTATCCCCCTAGAGAGCAGTTCTTC
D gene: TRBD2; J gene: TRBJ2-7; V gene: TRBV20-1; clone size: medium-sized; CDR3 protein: CSARRNSGVSYEQYF; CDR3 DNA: TGCAGTGCTAGAAGGAATAGCGGGGTCTCCTACGAGCAGTACTTC
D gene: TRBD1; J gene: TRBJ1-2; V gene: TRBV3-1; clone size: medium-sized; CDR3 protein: CASSGNQGADGYTF; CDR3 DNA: TGTGCCAGCAGCGGAAATCAGGGGGCGGATGGCTACACCTTC
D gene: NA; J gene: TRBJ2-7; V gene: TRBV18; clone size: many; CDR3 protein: CASSPRGGYEQYF; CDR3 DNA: TGTGCCAGCTCACCACGCGGCGGCTACGAGCAGTACTTC
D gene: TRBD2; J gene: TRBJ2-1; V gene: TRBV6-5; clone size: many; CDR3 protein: CASSFGGEQFF; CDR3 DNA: TGTGCCAGCAGTTTCGGGGGGGAGCAGTTCTTC
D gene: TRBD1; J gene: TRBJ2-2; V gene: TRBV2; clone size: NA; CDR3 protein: CASEAHGTAGELFF; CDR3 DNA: TGTGCCAGCGAAGCGCACGGGACAGCCGGGGAGCTGTTTTTT
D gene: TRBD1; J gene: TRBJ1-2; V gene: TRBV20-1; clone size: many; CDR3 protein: CSGYRGQDYGYTF; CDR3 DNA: TGCAGTGGATACAGGGGGCAGGACTATGGCTACACCTTC